The TCR beta chain described here comes from a study of control samples from healthy donors and cancer patients (dated by TCRdb to about 2020). The germline ends are 5 bases apart after V is trimmed by 3 bases and J by 0 bases. Taken from the germline V gene, the CDR1 and CDR2 loops are SGHVS and FQNEAQ. The CDR3 goes from the cysteine to the phenylalanine over 14 residues. Just the 42-base CDR3 DNA is kept, in frame starting at base 1. Libraries were prepared through the immunoSEQ multiplex PCR assay. Entries here come from immuneACCESS through TCRdb and include only in-frame sequences with V and J called. Some clones fail to appear in such tables; in the studies checked, an unresolved V gene covers under half of the shortfall, and the cause of the remainder is unknown. Recorded for this sample are approximately 37,000 clones; around 90% of them occurred a single time. Clones ranked in the top ten supply around 3.6% of the sample.

With respect to this clone: What antigen it recognizes has not been identified. There are no base qualities to consult, and no much larger clone falls within one base.

The receptor's source is a woman in her fifties or sixties in good health. The sequence joins TRBV7-8 to TRBJ1-4; too little of a D gene remains to name it. The specimen was blood. The CDR3: CASSFQTTNEKLFF. The base sequence is TGTGCCAGCAGCTTTCAGACAACTAATGAAAAACTGTTTTTT.